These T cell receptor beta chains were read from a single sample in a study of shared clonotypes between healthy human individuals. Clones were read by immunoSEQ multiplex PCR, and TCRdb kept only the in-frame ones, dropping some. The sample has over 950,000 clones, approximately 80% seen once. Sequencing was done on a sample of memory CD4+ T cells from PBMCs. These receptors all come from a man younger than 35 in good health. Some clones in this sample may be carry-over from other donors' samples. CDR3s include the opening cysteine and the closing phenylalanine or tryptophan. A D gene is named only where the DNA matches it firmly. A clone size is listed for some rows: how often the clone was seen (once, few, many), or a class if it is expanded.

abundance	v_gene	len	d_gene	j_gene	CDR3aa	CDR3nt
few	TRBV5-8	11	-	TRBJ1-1	CASSWVAGAFF	TGTGCCAGCAGCTGGGTGGCCGGCGCTTTCTTT
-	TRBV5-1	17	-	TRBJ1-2	CASSPATGGVGIGGYTF	TGCGCCAGCAGCCCGGCGACGGGAGGAGTCGGAATAGGGGGCTACACCTTC
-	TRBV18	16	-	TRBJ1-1	CASSPKLGGKNTEAFF	TGTGCCAGCTCACCAAAGCTCGGCGGGAAGAACACTGAAGCTTTCTTT
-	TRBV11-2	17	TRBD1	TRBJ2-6	CASSQGQGASGANVLTF	TGTGCCAGCAGCCAGGGACAGGGGGCCTCTGGGGCCAACGTCCTGACTTTC
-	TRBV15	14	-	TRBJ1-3	CATSFDFSGNTIYF	TGTGCCACCAGCTTCGACTTCTCTGGAAACACCATATATTTT
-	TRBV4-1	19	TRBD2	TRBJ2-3	CASSQAIGGSGSRTDTQYF	TGCGCCAGCAGCCAAGCAATTGGTGGTAGCGGGAGTCGCACAGATACGCAGTATTTT
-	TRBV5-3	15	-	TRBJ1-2	CARSLTGPSNYGYTF	TGTGCCAGAAGCTTGACAGGGCCGTCTAACTATGGCTACACCTTC
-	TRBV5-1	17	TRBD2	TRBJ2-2	CASSPPTSGRNTGELFF	TGCGCCAGCAGCCCACCGACTAGCGGGAGGAACACCGGGGAGCTGTTTTTT
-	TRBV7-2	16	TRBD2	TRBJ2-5	CASSLVAGGPQETQYF	TGTGCCAGCAGCTTAGTGGCGGGAGGCCCCCAAGAGACCCAGTACTTC
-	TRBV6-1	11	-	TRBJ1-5	CASTGGQPQHF	TGTGCCAGCACCGGCGGTCAGCCCCAGCATTTT
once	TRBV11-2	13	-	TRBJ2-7	CASSFDLRGEQYF	TGTGCCAGCAGCTTCGACCTCAGGGGCGAGCAGTACTTC
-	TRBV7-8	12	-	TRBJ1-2	CASTGGEREHTF	TGTGCCAGCACGGGGGGGGAGAGGGAACACACCTTC
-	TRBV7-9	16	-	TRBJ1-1	CASSLVLGAGSPEAFF	TGTGCCAGCAGCTTAGTATTGGGGGCAGGTAGCCCTGAAGCTTTCTTT
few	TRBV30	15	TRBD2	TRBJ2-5	CAWSKAGVLQETQYF	TGTGCCTGGAGTAAAGCGGGAGTGTTACAAGAGACCCAGTACTTC
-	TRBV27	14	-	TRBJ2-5	CASSLSYNARTQYF	TGTGCCAGCAGTTTATCCTACAACGCACGGACCCAGTACTTC
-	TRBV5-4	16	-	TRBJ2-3	CASSSDTGRRSDTQYF	TGTGCCAGCAGCAGCGATACAGGGAGGAGGTCAGATACGCAGTATTTT
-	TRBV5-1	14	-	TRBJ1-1	CASSPPGGATEAFF	TGCGCCAGCAGCCCCCCTGGGGGGGCCACTGAAGCTTTCTTT
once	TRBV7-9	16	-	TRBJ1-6	CASSLGMDSGHSPLHF	TGTGCCAGCAGCTTAGGAATGGATTCCGGACATTCACCCCTCCACTTT
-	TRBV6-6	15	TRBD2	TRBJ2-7	CASSYGTSSSYEQYF	TGTGCCAGCAGTTACGGGACTAGCTCCTCCTACGAGCAGTACTTC
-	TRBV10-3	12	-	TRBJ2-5	CATRGGLETQYF	TGTGCCACCAGAGGGGGTCTAGAGACCCAGTACTTC
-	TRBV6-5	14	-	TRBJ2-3	CASSYGRLTDTQYF	TGTGCCAGCAGTTACGGGCGGCTCACAGATACGCAGTATTTT
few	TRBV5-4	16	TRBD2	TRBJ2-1	CASSLAGLAGYNEQFF	TGTGCCAGCAGCTTGGCCGGACTAGCGGGGTACAATGAGCAGTTCTTC
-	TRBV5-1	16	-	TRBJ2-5	CASSPVGLKGGETQYF	TGCGCCAGCAGCCCCGTGGGGTTAAAGGGGGGAGAGACCCAGTACTTC
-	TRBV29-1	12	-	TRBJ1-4	CSASRGDEKLFF	TGCAGCGCCTCCAGGGGTGATGAAAAACTGTTTTTT
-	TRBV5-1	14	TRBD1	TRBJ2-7	CASSLTGAQGEQYF	TGCGCCAGCAGCCTAACAGGGGCCCAAGGCGAGCAGTACTTC
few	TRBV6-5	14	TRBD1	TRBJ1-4	CASSSGDRGEKLFF	TGTGCCAGCAGTTCCGGGGACAGAGGAGAAAAACTGTTTTTT
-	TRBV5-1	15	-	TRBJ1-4	CASRRGQDTLGKLFF	TGCGCCAGCAGACGAGGTCAGGACACCCTTGGAAAACTGTTTTTT
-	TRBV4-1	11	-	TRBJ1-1	CASSPTHMAFF	TGCGCCAGCAGCCCGACTCACATGGCTTTCTTT
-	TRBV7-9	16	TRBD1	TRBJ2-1	CASSPGQGGSYNEQFF	TGTGCCAGCAGCCCCGGACAGGGGGGGTCCTACAATGAGCAGTTCTTC
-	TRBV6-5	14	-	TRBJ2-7	CASSYQGPWSTPYF	TGTGCCAGCAGTTATCAGGGGCCTTGGAGTACCCCGTACTTC
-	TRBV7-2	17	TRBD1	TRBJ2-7	CASSLWPPGQGIYEQYF	TGTGCCAGCAGCTTATGGCCCCCGGGACAGGGTATCTACGAGCAGTACTTC
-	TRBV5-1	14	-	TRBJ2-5	CASSPRLAYETQYF	TGCGCCAGCAGCCCTAGACTGGCCTACGAGACCCAGTACTTC
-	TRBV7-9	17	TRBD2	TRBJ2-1	CASSPGWLAGGDNEQFF	TGTGCCAGCAGCCCCGGTTGGCTAGCGGGGGGAGACAATGAGCAGTTCTTC
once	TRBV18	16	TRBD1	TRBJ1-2	CASSPPGTGGSYGYTF	TGTGCCAGCTCACCTCCGGGGACAGGGGGAAGCTATGGCTACACCTTC
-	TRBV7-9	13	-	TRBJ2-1	CASSLRRPGEQFF	TGTGCCAGCAGCTTAAGGCGGCCGGGTGAGCAGTTCTTC
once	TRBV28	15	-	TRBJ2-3	CASSGERAGTDTQYF	TGTGCCAGCAGCGGTGAAAGGGCGGGCACAGATACGCAGTATTTT
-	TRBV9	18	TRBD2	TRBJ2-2	CASSVQSAAGGPVGELFF	TGTGCCAGCAGCGTACAGTCCGCGGCGGGAGGGCCGGTCGGGGAGCTGTTTTTT
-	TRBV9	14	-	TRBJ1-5	CASSVNREGQPQHF	TGTGCCAGCAGCGTAAACAGGGAGGGTCAGCCCCAGCATTTT
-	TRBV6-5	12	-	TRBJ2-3	CASSGHTDTQYF	TGTGCCAGCAGTGGCCACACAGATACGCAGTATTTT
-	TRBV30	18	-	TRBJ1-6	CAWSVPPRFVGYNSPLHF	TGTGCCTGGAGTGTACCTCCCCGCTTCGTTGGCTATAATTCACCCCTCCACTTT
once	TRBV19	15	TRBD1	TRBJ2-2	CASSIDHRGSGELFF	TGTGCCAGTAGTATAGATCACAGGGGGTCCGGGGAGCTGTTTTTT
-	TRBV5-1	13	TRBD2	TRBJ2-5	CASSGTSRETQYF	TGCGCCAGCAGCGGGACTAGTCGAGAGACCCAGTACTTC
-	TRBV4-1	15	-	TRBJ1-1	CASSRGGGENTEAFF	TGCGCCAGCAGCCGGGGTGGGGGTGAAAACACTGAAGCTTTCTTT
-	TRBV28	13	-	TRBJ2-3	CASISSLTDTQYF	TGTGCCAGCATTTCGAGTCTGACAGATACGCAGTATTTT
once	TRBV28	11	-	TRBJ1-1	CASSLRGEAFF	TGTGCCAGCAGCCTCCGGGGTGAAGCTTTCTTT
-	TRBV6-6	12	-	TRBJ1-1	CASSPPITEAFF	TGTGCCAGCAGCCCCCCGATTACTGAAGCTTTCTTT
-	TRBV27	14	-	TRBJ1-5	CASSFAGAAQPQHF	TGTGCCAGCAGTTTTGCAGGGGCAGCTCAGCCCCAGCATTTT
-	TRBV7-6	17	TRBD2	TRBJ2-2	CASSLRREARGTGELFF	TGTGCCAGCAGCTTAAGGCGGGAGGCCCGTGGCACCGGGGAGCTGTTTTTT
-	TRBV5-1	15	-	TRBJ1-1	CASSLGGTMNTEAFF	TGCGCCAGCAGCTTGGGAGGGACGATGAACACTGAAGCTTTCTTT